The T cell receptor (beta chain) under discussion was sequenced for a study of T cell repertoires in cytomegalovirus infection. About the research overall: Public TCR beta signatures marked donors with CMV infection and the matching HLA. The study's findings and limits: Accumulated public TCR beta family frequency recognized individuals carrying CMV together with the relevant HLA. Clonotype analysis showed dominance of the ex vivo response by HLA-C-restricted CMV-specific TCR beta clonotypes.

MiXCR, applied by TCRdb to the reads, yields one record per CDR3 protein. The sample shows roughly 300,000 distinct CDR3 sequences, roughly 26% of them seen only once. This clonotype has a handful of counts. Its antigen remains unknown. J was trimmed by 2 bases and V by 8 bases; bases with no gene match: 8. This CDR3 has 15 residues. Germline CDR1 and CDR2: SGHTA and FQGNSA. This rearrangement joins TRBV7-2 to TRBJ2-3; 9 positions match TRBD2. Sequenced: PBMCs. This TCR derives from a human donor in good health (CMV status not recorded). Some clones in this sample may be carry-over from other donors' samples. CDR3 in amino acids: CASQVAGGYTDTQYF. The CDR3 DNA follows: TGTGCCAGCCAGGTGGCGGGGGGGTACACAGATACGCAGTATTTT.